This TCR beta chain was observed in a study of shared clonotypes between healthy human individuals. Study-wide points: Generally, naive subsets came out with larger estimated richness than memory subsets.

TCRdb keeps only in-frame clones here, not all; method: immunoSEQ multiplex PCR. The data contain a few million clones, over 90% of them seen just once; the ten biggest clones take up about 0.39%. As regards this clone: The antigen is unknown.

The specimen was naive CD4+ T cells from PBMCs. Subset specified: CD45RA+ positively selected. The source of this sequence is a man in his late teens or twenties in good health. Some clones in this sample may be carry-over from other donors' samples.

CDR3 nucleotides: TGTGCCAGCAGTTTGGGAGGGACAGGGGGTAACACTGAAGCTTTCTTT. Translation: CASSLGGTGGNTEAFF. This chain connects TRBV28 to TRBJ1-1; 11 positions match TRBD1. The CDR3 has 16 residues. V lost 3 bases, J lost 2 bases, and 5 bases stayed unmatched. Germline V gene data show CDR1 as MDHEN and CDR2 as SYDVKM.